The 14 T cell receptor beta chains below come from one sample, sequenced in a study of cytomegalovirus exposure and HLA in healthy donors. Profiled with immunoSEQ multiplex PCR; TCRdb holds only in-frame clones, not every one. The sample holds tens of thousands of clones, roughly 93% seen once. Sequencing was done on a sample of PBMCs. The receptor source for this set is a man aged 25 to 45 in good health and CMV-seronegative.

This rearrangement joins TRBV15 to TRBJ1-1; D may be TRBD1 (5 bases). V lost 0 bases to trimming and J lost 0 bases, with 11 bases between them. The CDR3 loop spans 16 amino acids. Germline V gives CDR1 LNHNV, CDR2 YYDKDF (reference sequence). CDR3 coding DNA: TGTGCCACCAGCAGAGAGGAGGGGAACCTGAACACTGAAGCTTTCTTT. Translating gives CATSREEGNLNTEAFF. Combining the CDR3 with reference TRBV15 and TRBJ1-1 gives the whole variable domain DAMVIQNPRYQVTQFGKPVTLSCSQTLNHNVMYWYQQKSSQAPKLLFHYYDKDFNNEADTPDNFQSRRPNTSFCFLDIRSPGLGDTAMYLCATSREEGNLNTEAFFGQGTRLTVV.

This chain joins TRBV7-9 and TRBJ1-2, with TRBD1 identical over 8 bases. This CDR3 region has 15 residues. Losses at the gene ends were 1 base for V and 3 bases for J; bases not matched to a gene: 4. CDR1 is SEHNR, CDR2 FQNEAQ, per germline (reference sequence). CDR3 DNA: TGTGCCAGCAGCTTAGGCCAGGGGGCTTACTATGGCTACACCTTC. Its translation is CASSLGQGAYYGYTF. The full variable domain, with the rest looked up from reference TRBV7-9 and TRBJ1-2, is DTGVSQNPRHKITKRGQNVTFRCDPISEHNRLYWYRQTLGQGPEFLTYFQNEAQLEKSRLLSDRFSAERPKGSFSTLEIQRTEQGDSAMYLCASSLGQGAYYGYTFGSGTRLTVV.

This clone was counted a single time. The J gene is TRBJ2-5, the V gene TRBV6-1, with 8 bases aligning to TRBD1. Germline lookup yields CDR1 MNHNS and CDR2 SASEGT. The CDR3 is 15 amino acids. The V gene end was trimmed by 5 bases and the J gene end by 2 bases; junction bases not matched to a gene: 7. The CDR3 is CASSRTGGLQETQYF. In DNA, the CDR3 is TGTGCCAGCAGTCGTACAGGGGGATTACAAGAGACCCAGTACTTC.

The CDR3 nucleotides are TGTGCCAGCAGGACAACCGGGACAGGGAGTTATGGCTACACCTTC. Protein sequence: CASRTTGTGSYGYTF. The chain carries TRBV2 and TRBJ1-2; TRBD1 agrees at 9 bases. This CDR3 region has 15 residues. Looked up from germline, CDR1 is SNHLY and CDR2 is FYNNEI. J lost 5 bases, V lost 6 bases, and 10 bases had no gene match.

The chain has TRBV27 and TRBJ2-5, with TRBD1 matching 8 bases. Near its end, the DNA agrees better with TRBJ2-7, so the J call may be wrong. This CDR3 spans 15 amino acids. Germline-derived CDR1 and CDR2 are MNHEY and SMNVEV (reference sequence). The CDR3 is CASRLGQDADYEQYF. The CDR3 coding sequence is TGTGCCAGCAGATTGGGACAGGACGCCGACTACGAGCAGTACTTC.

The chain carries TRBV5-6 and TRBJ1-1; a possible D gene is TRBD1 (6 bases). The V end lost 5 bases, the J end lost 0 bases, and 11 bases lay between the germline ends. CDR3 length equals 14 residues. The germline CDR1 and CDR2 sequences are SGHDT and YYEEEE. The DNA of the CDR3 is TGTGCCAGCAGATACGGACAGATGAACACTGAAGCTTTCTTT. Translated, it gives CASRYGQMNTEAFF.

The J gene is TRBJ2-1, the V gene TRBV10-3, with 12 bases fitting TRBD1. With 5 bases clipped from V and 8 bases from J, the junction kept 4 bases outside the gene matches. The CDR3 runs to 14 residues. Looked up from germline, CDR1 is ENHRY and CDR2 is SYGVKD. In DNA form, the CDR3 reads TGTGCCATCAGTAGCGGGACAGGGGGCGATGAGCAGTTCTTC. It codes for CAISSGTGGDEQFF.

The chain has TRBV6-5 and TRBJ2-7, with unresolved D. Trimming removed 2 bases at V and 3 bases at J, with 11 bases between. This CDR3 has 14 residues. Germline V gene data show CDR1 as MNHEY and CDR2 as SVGAGI. DNA of the CDR3: TGTGCCAGCAGTTACCGCGCAGGATTCTACGAGCAGTACTTC. Translated, it gives CASSYRAGFYEQYF.

This chain links TRBV10-1 with TRBJ2-7; 8 nucleotides match TRBD1. The germline gives CDR1 WNHNN, CDR2 SYGVQD (reference sequence). Trimming at V came to 1 base and at J to 2 bases, leaving 7 bases not matched to a gene. The CDR3 consists of 16 residues. The CDR3: CASSEYRTGRPYEQYF. The CDR3, as DNA: TGCGCCAGCAGTGAGTATCGGACAGGGCGGCCCTACGAGCAGTACTTC.

V usage is TRBV6-1 and J usage is TRBJ2-7, with 10 bases lining up with TRBD2. CDR1 MNHNS and CDR2 SASEGT come from the germline V gene. J gave up 2 bases and V 6 bases, and 7 bases lay outside the gene matches. CDR3 length: 15 residues. CDR3 residues: CASSSRTSGPYEQYF. CDR3 nucleotides: TGTGCCAGCAGCTCCCGGACTAGCGGACCCTACGAGCAGTACTTC.

In DNA, the CDR3 is TGTGCCAGCAGCCCCCTCGATGGGGGCCTCCCCTACGAGCAGTACTTC. Its translation is CASSPLDGGLPYEQYF. The gene calls are TRBV11-2 and TRBJ2-7, with D possibly matching TRBD1 (6 bases). V was clipped by 5 bases and J by 2 bases, with 19 bases between them. CDR3 length: 16 amino acids. CDR1 and CDR2 from the germline V gene are SGHAT and FQNNGV.

The chain links TRBV10-3 to TRBJ1-5, with D hard to call. Germline CDR1 ENHRY, CDR2 SYGVKD. V was pared by 6 bases and J by 2 bases, with 17 bases between. CDR3 size: 16 residues. CDR3 nucleotides: TGTGCCATCAGCAGAGATCGGGAGGGCGGCAATCAGCCCCAGCATTTT. It specifies CAISRDREGGNQPQHF.

The J gene is TRBJ1-3, the V gene TRBV2, with D uncertain. The CDR3 is 19 residues long. The germline V gene has CDR1 SNHLY and CDR2 FYNNEI. The V end was cut by 8 bases, the J end by 1 base, with 27 bases between. The CDR3 DNA follows: TGTGCCAGCGGTTCAGAAGGTACCCAAGACATAACATCTGGAAACACCATATATTTT. Translated: CASGSEGTQDITSGNTIYF.

The rearrangement links TRBV5-1 to TRBJ2-1, with a possible D match to TRBD1 (5 bases). The germline gives CDR1 SGHRS, CDR2 YFSETQ. The germline V and J ends were trimmed by 1 base and 3 bases, with 11 bases remaining between them. The CDR3 length is 15 residues. CDR3 residues: CASSLLFDSYNEQFF. The CDR3 DNA follows: TGCGCCAGCAGCTTGCTCTTCGACAGCTACAATGAGCAGTTCTTC.